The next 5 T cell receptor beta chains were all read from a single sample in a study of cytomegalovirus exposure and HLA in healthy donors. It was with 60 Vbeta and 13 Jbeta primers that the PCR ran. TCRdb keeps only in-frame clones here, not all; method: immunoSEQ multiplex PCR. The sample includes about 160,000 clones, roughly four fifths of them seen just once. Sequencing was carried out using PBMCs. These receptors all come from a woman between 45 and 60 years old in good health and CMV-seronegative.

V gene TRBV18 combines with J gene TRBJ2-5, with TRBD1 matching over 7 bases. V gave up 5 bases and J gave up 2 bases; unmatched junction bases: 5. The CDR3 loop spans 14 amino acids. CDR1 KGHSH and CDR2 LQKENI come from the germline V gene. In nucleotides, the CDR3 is TGTGCCAGCTCAATGGGGACAGCACAAGAGACCCAGTACTTC. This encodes CASSMGTAQETQYF.

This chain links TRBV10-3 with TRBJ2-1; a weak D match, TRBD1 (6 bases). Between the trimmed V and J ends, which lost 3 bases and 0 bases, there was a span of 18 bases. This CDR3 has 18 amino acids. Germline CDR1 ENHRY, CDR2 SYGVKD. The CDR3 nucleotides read TGTGCCATCAGTGACCCAGGACAGTTCTTCAGCTCCTACAATGAGCAGTTCTTC. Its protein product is CAISDPGQFFSSYNEQFF.

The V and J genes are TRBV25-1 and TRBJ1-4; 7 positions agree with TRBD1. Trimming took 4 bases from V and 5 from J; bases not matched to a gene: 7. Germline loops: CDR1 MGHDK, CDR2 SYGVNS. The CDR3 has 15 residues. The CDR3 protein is CASSGVAGGNEKLFF. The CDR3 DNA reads TGTGCCAGCAGTGGGGTCGCAGGGGGGAATGAAAAACTGTTTTTT.

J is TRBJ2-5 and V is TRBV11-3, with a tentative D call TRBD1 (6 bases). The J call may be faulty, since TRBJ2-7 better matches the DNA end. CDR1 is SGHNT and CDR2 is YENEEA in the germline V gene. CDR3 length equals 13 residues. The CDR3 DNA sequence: TGTGCCAGCAGCTCGAGGACAGACTACGAGCAGTACTTC. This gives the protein CASSSRTDYEQYF.

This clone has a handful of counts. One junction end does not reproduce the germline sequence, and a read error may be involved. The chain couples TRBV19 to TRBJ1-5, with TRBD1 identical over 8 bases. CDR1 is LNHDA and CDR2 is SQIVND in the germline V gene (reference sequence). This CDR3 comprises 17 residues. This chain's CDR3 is CASSLDLQGVGGQPQHF. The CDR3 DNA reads TGTGCCAGTAGTCTAGATCTACAGGGGGTCGGCGGTCAGCCCCAGCATTTT.